Following are 2 T cell receptor beta chains from one sample sequenced in a study of tumor-infiltrating lymphocytes in primary liver carcinoma. Unsorted whole blood supplied the blood RNA, and germline DNA was isolated too. A primer in the constant region served to generate TCR beta cDNA from roughly 450 ng of total RNA. Researchers made the TCR beta libraries by running three nested multiplex PCR rounds with slightly modified ARM-PCR. Primers for the first two PCR rounds were TRBV1-TRBV30 forward primers and a C-beta reverse primer (roughly 9 cycles per round). From the multiplex PCR reads, TCRdb called clonotypes with MiXCR, one entry per CDR3 protein. This table holds 310,000 or so distinct CDR3 sequences, more than 55% found once. The specimen was peripheral blood. All receptors come from a woman aged 25 to 39 with primary liver carcinoma and hepatitis B virus infection.

In regard to this clonotype: This may be a read error: a much more frequent sequence differs by one nucleotide. The gene calls are TRBV29-1 and TRBJ2-3; perhaps TRBD1 as D (6 bases). The CDR3 is 13 residues long. The V gene's germline CDR1 is SQVTM and CDR2 ANQGSEA. The CDR3 protein is CNVGTSIRDTQYF. CDR3 sequence (DNA): TGCAACGTCGGGACAAGCATCAGGGATACGCAGTATTTT.

On this clonotype: Possible read error: a much larger clone is one base away. The chain uses TRBV4-2 and TRBJ2-7, with TRBD2 matching 7 bases. The CDR3 spans 16 residues. CDR1 is LGHNA, CDR2 YNFKEQ, per germline. CDR3 DNA: TGTGCCAGCAACCAAGACTCCGGGCGCGGGAGCTACGAGCAGTACTTC. It codes for CASNQDSGRGSYEQYF.